Listed below are T cell receptor beta chains from one sample, sequenced in a study of T-cell reconstitution after alpha-beta-depleted transplantation in children. TCRdb independently ran MiXCR on the PCR reads; one entry per CDR3 protein. This sample carries about 980,000 distinct CDR3 sequences, roughly 29% of them seen once, and the ten largest clones take under 30%. Specimen: PBMCs, mostly from graft donor cells, collected 360 days after TCRalphabeta/CD19-depleted stem cell transplant. These receptor sequences come from a boy in the first two years of life who had a stem cell transplant for SCID, so the T cells may come from the graft donor. CDR3s include the opening cysteine and the closing phenylalanine or tryptophan. D genes are given only for firm matches. The size field is filled for only some rows; it gives once, few, many or a size class.

v_gene: TRBV20-1; j_gene: TRBJ2-1; abundance: NA; d_gene: TRBD2; CDR3aa: CSAAGTSLYNEQFF; CDR3nt: TGCAGTGCGGCCGGGACTAGTCTCTACAATGAGCAGTTCTTC
v_gene: TRBV10-3; j_gene: TRBJ2-5; abundance: few; d_gene: TRBD1; CDR3aa: CAISRTGGRGTQYF; CDR3nt: TGTGCCATCTCCAGGACAGGGGGCAGGGGGACCCAGTACTTC
v_gene: TRBV7-6; j_gene: TRBJ2-3; abundance: few; d_gene: TRBD2; CDR3aa: CASSLGVLATPTDTQYF; CDR3nt: TGTGCCAGCAGCTTAGGGGTACTAGCGACCCCCACAGATACGCAGTATTTT
v_gene: TRBV6-5; j_gene: TRBJ1-2; abundance: once; d_gene: NA; CDR3aa: CASRDHNYGYTF; CDR3nt: TGTGCCAGTCGGGACCACAACTATGGCTACACCTTC
v_gene: TRBV20-1; j_gene: TRBJ2-7; abundance: NA; d_gene: NA; CDR3aa: CSAVGATYVEQYF; CDR3nt: TGCAGTGCGGTGGGGGCCACCTACGTCGAGCAGTACTTC
v_gene: TRBV6-2/TRBV6-3; j_gene: TRBJ2-3; abundance: NA; d_gene: TRBD2; CDR3aa: CATREGLELDTQYF; CDR3nt: TGTGCCACCAGGGAGGGACTAGAATTAGATACGCAGTATTTT
v_gene: TRBV5-1; j_gene: TRBJ2-5; abundance: NA; d_gene: NA; CDR3aa: CASSSGTQGETQYF; CDR3nt: TGCGCCAGCAGCTCCGGGACCCAGGGTGAGACCCAGTACTTC
v_gene: TRBV10-3; j_gene: TRBJ2-5; abundance: many; d_gene: NA; CDR3aa: CAISESPQGVETQYF; CDR3nt: TGTGCCATCAGTGAGTCGCCACAGGGAGTGGAGACCCAGTACTTC
v_gene: TRBV14; j_gene: TRBJ1-3; abundance: few; d_gene: NA; CDR3aa: CASSQGTAHSGNTIYF; CDR3nt: TGTGCCAGCAGCCAGGGGACCGCTCACTCTGGAAACACCATATATTTT
v_gene: TRBV29-1; j_gene: TRBJ2-5; abundance: once; d_gene: NA; CDR3aa: CSVEGAGTDHQTQYF; CDR3nt: TGCAGCGTTGAAGGGGCTGGGACGGACCACCAGACCCAGTACTTC
v_gene: TRBV11-2; j_gene: TRBJ1-1; abundance: NA; d_gene: NA; CDR3aa: CASSLAPTRTEAFF; CDR3nt: TGTGCCAGCAGCTTAGCTCCTACCCGCACTGAAGCTTTCTTT
v_gene: TRBV11-1; j_gene: TRBJ2-1; abundance: NA; d_gene: NA; CDR3aa: CASSPIGKEQFF; CDR3nt: TGTGCCAGCAGCCCAATAGGGAAGGAGCAGTTCTTC
v_gene: TRBV29-1; j_gene: TRBJ2-1; abundance: NA; d_gene: TRBD1; CDR3aa: CSVKWGTGGRDEQFF; CDR3nt: TGCAGCGTTAAGTGGGGTACAGGGGGTCGGGATGAGCAGTTCTTC
v_gene: TRBV6-5; j_gene: TRBJ2-3; abundance: few; d_gene: NA; CDR3aa: CASSYSINRLSTDTQYF; CDR3nt: TGTGCCAGCAGTTACTCGATTAACAGACTTAGCACAGATACGCAGTATTTT
v_gene: TRBV4-1; j_gene: TRBJ1-2; abundance: NA; d_gene: NA; CDR3aa: CASSQGGAGRMENYGYTF; CDR3nt: TGCGCCAGCAGCCAAGGGGGGGCAGGGCGGATGGAAAACTATGGCTACACCTTC
v_gene: TRBV29-1; j_gene: TRBJ2-1; abundance: few; d_gene: TRBD2; CDR3aa: CSVDSGGPISYNEQFF; CDR3nt: TGCAGCGTTGACTCGGGGGGGCCCATTTCCTACAATGAGCAGTTCTTC
v_gene: TRBV14; j_gene: TRBJ2-1; abundance: many; d_gene: NA; CDR3aa: CASSPGPNEQFF; CDR3nt: TGTGCCAGCTCTCCGGGCCCCAATGAGCAGTTCTTC
v_gene: TRBV20-1; j_gene: TRBJ2-7; abundance: NA; d_gene: TRBD1; CDR3aa: CSARDPDRSSYEQYF; CDR3nt: TGCAGTGCTAGAGACCCGGACAGGAGCTCCTACGAGCAGTACTTC
v_gene: TRBV18; j_gene: TRBJ2-7; abundance: few; d_gene: TRBD1; CDR3aa: CASSLGQGKAHF; CDR3nt: TGTGCCAGCTCACTGGGACAGGGGAAAGCCCACTTC
v_gene: TRBV6-5; j_gene: TRBJ1-2; abundance: few; d_gene: TRBD1; CDR3aa: CASGQGAGYTF; CDR3nt: TGTGCCAGCGGACAGGGGGCGGGCTACACCTTC
v_gene: TRBV9; j_gene: TRBJ2-3; abundance: NA; d_gene: NA; CDR3aa: CASSVVGAFINTQYF; CDR3nt: TGTGCCAGCAGCGTGGTAGGTGCCTTCATAAATACGCAGTATTTT
v_gene: TRBV18; j_gene: TRBJ2-3; abundance: NA; d_gene: TRBD1; CDR3aa: CASSLGQGKTDTQYF; CDR3nt: TGTGCCAGCTCACTAGGACAGGGGAAGACAGATACGCAGTATTTT
v_gene: TRBV7-9; j_gene: TRBJ1-1; abundance: NA; d_gene: NA; CDR3aa: CASQWVRATEAFF; CDR3nt: TGTGCCAGCCAATGGGTCAGGGCCACTGAAGCTTTCTTT
v_gene: TRBV20-1; j_gene: TRBJ2-3; abundance: NA; d_gene: NA; CDR3aa: CSALSSGSLGTDTQYF; CDR3nt: TGCAGTGCGCTCTCCTCGGGCAGCTTAGGGACAGATACGCAGTATTTT
v_gene: TRBV2; j_gene: TRBJ2-7; abundance: many; d_gene: NA; CDR3aa: CASSQETASYEQYF; CDR3nt: TGTGCCAGCAGCCAAGAGACAGCCTCCTACGAGCAGTACTTC
v_gene: TRBV12-3/TRBV12-4; j_gene: TRBJ1-2; abundance: NA; d_gene: NA; CDR3aa: CASSPGEGPNYGYTF; CDR3nt: TGTGCCAGCAGTCCCGGGGAGGGACCTAACTATGGCTACACCTTC
v_gene: TRBV9; j_gene: TRBJ2-3; abundance: few; d_gene: TRBD2; CDR3aa: CASSVELGGLAGNTQYF; CDR3nt: TGTGCCAGCAGCGTAGAGTTAGGAGGACTAGCGGGTAATACGCAGTATTTT
v_gene: TRBV6-5; j_gene: TRBJ1-1; abundance: NA; d_gene: NA; CDR3aa: CASSFNGVSAEAFF; CDR3nt: TGTGCCAGCAGTTTCAATGGGGTTTCAGCTGAAGCTTTCTTT
v_gene: TRBV12-3/TRBV12-4; j_gene: TRBJ2-5; abundance: few; d_gene: NA; CDR3aa: CASSLIRGGQETQYF; CDR3nt: TGTGCCAGCAGTTTAATCAGGGGAGGGCAAGAGACCCAGTACTTC
v_gene: TRBV20-1; j_gene: TRBJ2-7; abundance: NA; d_gene: TRBD1; CDR3aa: CSARAGTGVSKGEQYF; CDR3nt: TGCAGTGCTCGAGCCGGGACAGGGGTGTCTAAGGGCGAGCAGTACTTC
v_gene: TRBV2; j_gene: TRBJ2-1; abundance: few; d_gene: NA; CDR3aa: CASCPGYNEQFF; CDR3nt: TGTGCCAGCTGTCCAGGCTACAATGAGCAGTTCTTC
v_gene: TRBV6-5; j_gene: TRBJ1-2; abundance: few; d_gene: NA; CDR3aa: CASSYGQGRGYGYTF; CDR3nt: TGTGCCAGCAGTTACGGGCAGGGGAGAGGCTATGGCTACACCTTC
v_gene: TRBV19; j_gene: TRBJ2-1; abundance: few; d_gene: TRBD1; CDR3aa: CASSSRTGLNEQFF; CDR3nt: TGTGCCAGTAGTTCAAGGACAGGTCTTAATGAGCAGTTCTTC
v_gene: TRBV11-1; j_gene: TRBJ2-2; abundance: many; d_gene: NA; CDR3aa: CASSPRPGLLRNTGELFF; CDR3nt: TGTGCCAGCAGCCCGCGCCCAGGACTACTCCGGAACACCGGGGAGCTGTTTTTT
v_gene: TRBV2; j_gene: TRBJ2-1; abundance: NA; d_gene: TRBD1; CDR3aa: CASRPQTGGAYNEQFF; CDR3nt: TGTGCCAGCAGACCGCAAACAGGGGGCGCCTACAATGAGCAGTTCTTC
v_gene: TRBV4-2; j_gene: TRBJ2-1; abundance: NA; d_gene: TRBD2; CDR3aa: CASSQVGTSGAYNEQFF; CDR3nt: TGTGCCAGCAGCCAAGTGGGTACTAGCGGGGCCTACAATGAGCAGTTCTTC
v_gene: TRBV20-1; j_gene: TRBJ2-1; abundance: few; d_gene: TRBD2; CDR3aa: CSARGVAGAHSYNEQFF; CDR3nt: TGCAGTGCTAGGGGAGTAGCGGGGGCCCACTCCTACAATGAGCAGTTCTTC
v_gene: TRBV7-2; j_gene: TRBJ2-4; abundance: NA; d_gene: NA; CDR3aa: CASSLVVLRDGKNIQYF; CDR3nt: TGTGCCAGCAGCTTAGTGGTCCTAAGGGATGGCAAAAACATTCAGTACTTC
v_gene: TRBV5-1; j_gene: TRBJ1-2; abundance: NA; d_gene: TRBD1; CDR3aa: CASGRDSPNYGYTF; CDR3nt: TGCGCCAGCGGAAGGGACAGCCCCAACTATGGCTACACCTTC
v_gene: TRBV5-1; j_gene: TRBJ2-2; abundance: NA; d_gene: NA; CDR3aa: CASSFMPQEDSANTGELFF; CDR3nt: TGCGCCAGCAGCTTCATGCCTCAAGAGGACAGCGCGAACACCGGGGAGCTGTTTTTT
v_gene: TRBV12-3/TRBV12-4; j_gene: TRBJ2-3; abundance: few; d_gene: NA; CDR3aa: CATVAESTDTQYF; CDR3nt: TGTGCCACCGTAGCGGAGAGCACAGATACGCAGTATTTT
v_gene: TRBV5-1; j_gene: TRBJ2-1; abundance: few; d_gene: TRBD1; CDR3aa: CASSNRDRGTDEQFF; CDR3nt: TGCGCCAGCAGCAACCGGGACAGGGGGACCGATGAGCAGTTCTTC
v_gene: TRBV12-3/TRBV12-4; j_gene: TRBJ2-1; abundance: NA; d_gene: NA; CDR3aa: CASSWDTAYNEQFF; CDR3nt: TGTGCCAGCAGTTGGGACACCGCTTACAATGAGCAGTTCTTC
v_gene: TRBV9; j_gene: TRBJ2-3; abundance: many; d_gene: NA; CDR3aa: CASSLRGPDTQYF; CDR3nt: TGTGCCAGCAGCCTCCGGGGCCCCGATACGCAGTATTTT
v_gene: TRBV12-3/TRBV12-4; j_gene: TRBJ2-2; abundance: many; d_gene: NA; CDR3aa: CASKSGPVGELFF; CDR3nt: TGTGCCAGCAAGAGCGGACCAGTGGGGGAGCTGTTTTTT
v_gene: TRBV27; j_gene: TRBJ2-1; abundance: NA; d_gene: TRBD1; CDR3aa: CASSLSGTGIVYEQFF; CDR3nt: TGTGCCAGCAGTTTATCAGGGACAGGGATTGTCTATGAGCAGTTCTTC
v_gene: TRBV4-3; j_gene: TRBJ2-2; abundance: NA; d_gene: NA; CDR3aa: CASSQAVGQLTGELFF; CDR3nt: TGCGCCAGCAGCCAAGCGGTCGGACAGCTCACCGGGGAGCTGTTTTTT
v_gene: TRBV7-2; j_gene: TRBJ2-3; abundance: few; d_gene: NA; CDR3aa: CASSSRGLTTDTQYF; CDR3nt: TGTGCCAGCAGCTCAAGGGGACTCACCACAGATACGCAGTATTTT
v_gene: TRBV24-1; j_gene: TRBJ2-5; abundance: NA; d_gene: TRBD2; CDR3aa: CATSGRRARGEETQYF; CDR3nt: TGTGCCACCAGTGGACGCCGGGCGCGGGGGGAAGAGACCCAGTACTTC
v_gene: TRBV29-1; j_gene: TRBJ2-5; abundance: once; d_gene: NA; CDR3aa: CSVQRAQRWLETQYF; CDR3nt: TGCAGCGTCCAAAGGGCCCAGCGGTGGTTGGAGACCCAGTACTTC
v_gene: TRBV12-3/TRBV12-4; j_gene: TRBJ2-4; abundance: NA; d_gene: NA; CDR3aa: CASSFQLGLAKNIQYF; CDR3nt: TGTGCCAGCAGTTTCCAATTGGGGCTCGCCAAAAACATTCAGTACTTC
v_gene: TRBV29-1; j_gene: TRBJ2-5; abundance: many; d_gene: TRBD2; CDR3aa: CSVDLGLAEETQYF; CDR3nt: TGCAGCGTTGACTTGGGACTAGCGGAAGAGACCCAGTACTTC
v_gene: TRBV15; j_gene: TRBJ2-7; abundance: NA; d_gene: TRBD1; CDR3aa: CATSRRTGVDSEQYF; CDR3nt: TGTGCCACCAGCAGACGGACAGGGGTTGATAGCGAGCAGTACTTC
v_gene: TRBV4-3; j_gene: TRBJ2-1; abundance: NA; d_gene: NA; CDR3aa: CASSLKGLSYNEQFF; CDR3nt: TGCGCCAGCAGCCTCAAAGGACTCTCCTACAATGAGCAGTTCTTC